This TCR beta chain was sequenced during a study of technical replicates of blood from four donors. TCRdb's copy holds only in-frame clones and misses some; the assay was immunoSEQ multiplex PCR. This sample carries 60,000 to 90,000 clones, 97% of them seen once, and the ten largest clones take less than 0.2%. J gave up 6 bases and V 7 bases, and 12 bases lay outside the gene matches. The CDR3 is 16 amino acids. Germline CDR1 is SGHTA and CDR2 is FQGNSA. This clone occurred once. Sequenced material: T cells isolated from PBMCs. This TCR derives from a human donor in good health. This chain joins TRBV7-2 and TRBJ2-1; 10 bases are a match to TRBD2. The CDR3 DNA is TGTGCCAGCACCTACCCGGGACTAGCGCGTGTCAATGAGCAGTTCTTC. This encodes CASTYPGLARVNEQFF.